The TCR beta chain under discussion was sequenced for a study of technical replicates of blood from several donors (dated 2017 in TCRdb). The library was obtained by the immunoSEQ multiplex PCR assay. TCRdb re-hosts the immuneACCESS table, in-frame sequences only. Its copies lack some clones; in the studies checked, an unresolved V gene accounts for under half of them, and the cause for the rest is not known. The sample table contains 50,000 to 70,000 clones; only one count was recorded for 85% to 95% of them. Around 4% of the sample goes to the ten largest clones. Of note for this clone: Its antigen has not been determined. Per-nucleotide qualities are absent, and no much larger clonotype sits a single base away.

Relative to germline, V is 8 bases shorter and J is 0 bases shorter, with 11 bases between their ends. CDR1 and CDR2 are read off the germline V gene (reference sequence) as LNHNV and YYDKDF. Inclusive of the bounding cysteine and phenylalanine, the CDR3 is 14 residues long. This entry keeps only the CDR3 DNA: 42 bases, framed from base 1. The chain was built from TRBV15 and TRBJ2-1; matching of 5 bases hints at TRBD2 as the D gene. Sequenced: PBMCs. This receptor was identified in a human donor in good health. Some clones in this sample may be carry-over from other donors' samples. The encoded CDR3 is CATLSGFSYNEQFF. The sequence in DNA is TGTGCCACCCTCTCGGGGTTCTCCTACAATGAGCAGTTCTTC.